These 7 T cell receptor beta chains share one sample of origin, sequenced in a study of shared clonotypes between healthy human individuals. Data came from immunoSEQ multiplex PCR; TCRdb stores just in-frame clones and leaves some out. Of a few hundred thousand clones in the sample, roughly 85% were seen once. The sequencing input was PBMCs. The source is a woman aged 40 to 55 in good health. Some clones in this sample may be carry-over from other donors' samples.

The CDR3 spells CASSLEGYEQFF. CDR3 coding DNA: TGTGCCAGCAGCCTAGAGGGTTATGAGCAGTTCTTC. V usage is TRBV7-6 and J usage is TRBJ2-1, with D possibly TRBD2 on 5 matching bases. The CDR3 consists of 12 residues. Germline CDR1 is SGHVS and CDR2 is FNYEAQ. V lost 5 bases, J lost 8 bases, and 10 bases lay in between.

This clone was picked up a small number of times. This rearrangement joins TRBV4-3 to TRBJ1-1; D is undetermined. Germline CDR1 reads LGHNA; CDR2 reads YSLEER. The CDR3 totals 15 residues. V was pared by 0 bases and J by 1 base, with 9 bases between. CDR3 amino acids: CASSQDLIANTEAFF. CDR3 sequence (DNA): TGCGCCAGCAGCCAAGATTTGATCGCGAACACTGAAGCTTTCTTT.

This clone turned up a few times. The J gene is TRBJ1-1, the V gene TRBV27; D possibly corresponds to TRBD1 (5 bases). V lost 4 bases to trimming and J lost 11 bases, with 17 bases between them. There are 13 residues in the CDR3. Germline values: CDR1 MNHEY, CDR2 SMNVEV (reference sequence). The CDR3 DNA is TGTGCCAGCAGTTATGGTCCAGGGAGCGCTGCTTTCTTT. It is translated as CASSYGPGSAAFF.

The genes are TRBV7-8 and TRBJ1-2, with D hard to call. CDR3 length: 14 amino acids. Germline values: CDR1 SGHVS, CDR2 FQNEAQ. Trimming left V 1 base short and J 4 bases short, with 10 bases between. The CDR3 region is CASSLVVTGYGYTF. In DNA form, the CDR3 reads TGTGCCAGCAGCTTAGTGGTGACCGGCTATGGCTACACCTTC.

The sample holds a few counts of this clone. Different DNA sequences within this sample yield the same CDR3. The genes are TRBV5-4 and TRBJ1-1, with 7 bases identical to TRBD1. This CDR3 has 14 amino acids. V lost 2 bases, J lost 2 bases, and 3 bases stayed unmatched. Germline loops: CDR1 SGHNT, CDR2 YYREEE (reference sequence). The CDR3: CASSFGDRNTEAFF. For the CDR3, the DNA is TGTGCCAGCAGCTTCGGGGACAGAAACACTGAAGCTTTCTTT.

V gene TRBV15 combines with J gene TRBJ1-1; no clear D. Germline CDR1 is LNHNV and CDR2 is YYDKDF (reference sequence). CDR3 length: 12 amino acids. The ends were cut back, 5 bases at V and 10 bases at J, with 14 bases in the middle. The CDR3: CATSLVERRAFF. CDR3 DNA: TGTGCCACCAGCCTGGTTGAGAGAAGAGCTTTCTTT.

The rearrangement joins TRBV19 to TRBJ2-3; 7 nucleotides match TRBD2. Germline CDR1 LNHDA, CDR2 SQIVND (reference sequence). The CDR3 covers 15 residues. The ends lost 4 bases at V and 3 bases at J; junction bases unmatched: 7. CDR3: CASSNRGVRTDTQYF. DNA for the CDR3: TGTGCCAGTAGTAACCGGGGGGTGAGGACAGATACGCAGTATTTT.